What follows is one T cell receptor (beta chain) and its context. The data belong to a study of cytomegalovirus exposure and HLA in healthy donors. Germline CDR1 is SGHRS and CDR2 is YFSETQ. V lost 0 bases and J lost 2, with 11 bases in between. The CDR3 spans 15 residues. 13 Jbeta primers and 60 Vbeta primers were used for the PCR. Assay used: immunoSEQ multiplex PCR; TCRdb lists only in-frame clones, some missing. Among roughly 100,000 clones listed, approximately 77% were seen once. This chain connects TRBV5-1 to TRBJ1-1; possible D gene TRBD1, 5 bases. The clonotype originates from a woman aged 40 to 50 in good health and CMV-seronegative. The sequencing input was PBMCs. CDR3 in DNA: TGCGCCAGCAGCTTGGTGATGGGGCTAAACACTGAAGCTTTCTTT. Protein product: CASSLVMGLNTEAFF.